This T cell receptor beta chain comes out of a study of blood T cell repertoires in COVID-19. At the level of the study: Spain, Italy and the United States supplied samples that represented acute and convalescent COVID-19.

As processed by the authors: By means of reference gene primer amplification, nucleated cell counts were estimated. Repertoires were generated with immunoSEQ multiplex PCR, while TCRdb's copy carries only in-frame clones and drops some. V and J calls and clone size are as listed in that table; D and trimming were resolved from the DNA. The table lists 200,000 to 300,000 clones, about 89% of them singletons. The sequenced sample was PBMCs or T cells enriched from blood (not recorded which). The receptor was isolated from a woman in her twenties or thirties who had recovered from COVID-19.

CDR3 nucleotide sequence: TGTGCCAGCAGTTACTGGCTAGCGGGATTCCAAGAGACCCAGTACTTC. This gives the protein CASSYWLAGFQETQYF. The chain carries TRBV6-5 and TRBJ2-5, with 9 bases identical to TRBD2. The CDR3 sequence is 16 residues long. V lost 1 base, J lost 1 base, and 4 bases stayed unmatched. In germline, CDR1 is MNHEY, CDR2 SVGAGI.